The clone carrying this T cell receptor (beta chain) is classed as medium-sized. This sample was included in a study of metastatic and nonmetastatic thyroid tumors. Across the study: Comparative analysis of repertoires was undertaken across blood and tumor or nodule tissue obtained from malignant and benign thyroid patients.

TCRdb reprocessed the PCR reads via MiXCR. The sample yields roughly 25,000 clones, more than 10% seen once. The CDR3 loop spans 15 amino acids. The V gene lost 6 bases and the J gene lost 2 bases, with 17 bases spanning the gap. None of the patients had undergone any treatment ahead of thyroid surgery. The sample comprised blood. The V gene is TRBV12-3 or TRBV12-4, the J gene TRBJ2-7, with D possibly matching TRBD2 (7 bases). The clonotype was recovered from a female donor with papillary thyroid cancer or a benign thyroid nodule (not recorded which). Some clones in this sample may be carry-over from other donors' samples. CDR3 region: CASSRREGGPYEQYF. CDR3 DNA: TGTGCCAGCAGCCGTAGGGAGGGGGGACCCTACGAGCAGTACTTC.